The rows below give T cell receptor beta chains drawn from one sample of a study of shared clonotypes between healthy human individuals. Some clones are missing from TCRdb's copy, which holds only in-frame ones; the method was immunoSEQ multiplex PCR. The data show 2 million to 2.5 million clones, with around 92% seen just once and approximately 0.41% held by the top ten. The sample taken for sequencing was naive CD4+ T cells from PBMCs. The receptors shown here come from a man aged 18-30 years in good health. Some clones in this sample may be carry-over from other donors' samples. The CDR3 runs from the conserved cysteine through the conserved F or W. D genes are given only for firm matches. Rows give clone size only sometimes, using once, few, many, or a class for an expanded clone.

CDR3 | DNA | size | J | D | length | V
CASSGRLAGSDGTRYEQYF | TGCGCCAGCAGCGGCCGACTAGCGGGCTCCGACGGCACCCGCTACGAGCAGTACTTC | NA | TRBJ2-7 | TRBD2 | 19 | TRBV5-1
CASSFSRVKYEQYF | TGTGCCAGCAGCTTTAGTAGGGTTAAGTACGAGCAGTACTTC | NA | TRBJ2-7 | NA | 14 | TRBV7-2
CASLGGIEGLNTEAFF | TGCGCCAGCCTTGGGGGGATTGAGGGGTTGAACACTGAAGCTTTCTTT | NA | TRBJ1-1 | NA | 16 | TRBV10-2
CAWERQGVKNSPLHF | TGTGCCTGGGAGAGACAGGGGGTTAAAAATTCACCCCTCCACTTT | NA | TRBJ1-6 | TRBD1 | 15 | TRBV30
CASSQGGSYGYTF | TGTGCCAGCAGTCAGGGGGGTAGCTATGGCTACACCTTC | NA | TRBJ1-2 | TRBD1 | 13 | TRBV6-5
CASSLIGTGGSNYGYTF | TGTGCCAGCAGTCTTATAGGGACAGGGGGTTCTAACTATGGCTACACCTTC | NA | TRBJ1-2 | TRBD1 | 17 | TRBV28
CASSSTHTGTGGSPLHF | TGTGCCAGCAGCTCGACACACACCGGGACAGGGGGTTCACCCCTCCACTTT | once | TRBJ1-6 | TRBD1 | 17 | TRBV5-4
CASSLVGGRETAKNIQYF | TGCGCCAGCAGCTTGGTAGGTGGGCGGGAGACAGCCAAAAACATTCAGTACTTC | NA | TRBJ2-4 | TRBD2 | 18 | TRBV5-1
CASQFTRTGNTEAFF | TGTGCCAGCCAATTCACGCGGACGGGGAACACTGAAGCTTTCTTT | NA | TRBJ1-1 | NA | 15 | TRBV2
CASSTYRGANYGYTF | TGTGCCAGCAGTACATACAGGGGGGCGAACTATGGCTACACCTTC | NA | TRBJ1-2 | TRBD1 | 15 | TRBV6-1
CASRHRGQGKGEAFF | TGTGCCAGCAGACACAGGGGCCAGGGGAAGGGTGAAGCTTTCTTT | NA | TRBJ1-1 | TRBD1 | 15 | TRBV6-6
CASSFWGGTEAFF | TGTGCCAGCAGTTTCTGGGGGGGCACTGAAGCTTTCTTT | few | TRBJ1-1 | NA | 13 | TRBV27
CASSSRGQPNEKLFF | TGTGCCAGCAGCTCTCGGGGACAGCCTAATGAAAAACTGTTTTTT | NA | TRBJ1-4 | TRBD1 | 15 | TRBV11-2
CASSGAFFRAGGGINEQFF | TGCGCCAGCAGTGGGGCCTTTTTCAGAGCAGGGGGCGGTATAAATGAGCAGTTCTTC | NA | TRBJ2-1 | TRBD1 | 19 | TRBV10-1
CASSQLASYNEQFF | TGTGCCAGTAGTCAGCTTGCATCCTACAATGAGCAGTTCTTC | NA | TRBJ2-1 | NA | 14 | TRBV19
CAWRDSPNTEAFF | TGTGCCTGGAGGGACAGCCCAAACACTGAAGCTTTCTTT | NA | TRBJ1-1 | NA | 13 | TRBV30
CASSPRYRGMGGNTGELFF | TGTGCCAGCAGCCCTAGATACAGGGGCATGGGAGGGAACACCGGGGAGCTGTTTTTT | NA | TRBJ2-2 | NA | 19 | TRBV4-2
CASSHPRGEKLFF | TGTGCCAGCAGCCACCCCAGGGGGGAAAAACTGTTTTTT | NA | TRBJ1-4 | TRBD1 | 13 | TRBV25-1
CASSPGGYNEQFF | TGTGCCAGCAGCCCCGGGGGGTACAATGAGCAGTTCTTC | once | TRBJ2-1 | TRBD2 | 13 | TRBV28
CASSIQGGANTEAFF | TGTGCCAGTAGTATTCAGGGGGGGGCGAACACTGAAGCTTTCTTT | NA | TRBJ1-1 | TRBD1 | 15 | TRBV19
CASRGQGGPAEAFF | TGTGCCAGCAGGGGACAGGGGGGCCCGGCCGAAGCTTTCTTT | NA | TRBJ1-1 | TRBD1 | 14 | TRBV2
CASSYSQGPGELFF | TGTGCCAGCAGTTACTCTCAGGGCCCCGGGGAGCTGTTTTTT | NA | TRBJ2-2 | NA | 14 | TRBV6-6
CASSSLGQSYGYTF | TGTGCCAGCAGTTCTTTAGGACAGAGCTATGGCTACACCTTC | NA | TRBJ1-2 | NA | 14 | TRBV28
CASSALGQGSGNTIYF | TGTGCCAGCAGCGCATTGGGACAGGGGTCCGGAAACACCATATATTTT | NA | TRBJ1-3 | TRBD1 | 16 | TRBV9
CASSPDIYTGELFF | TGTGCCAGCAGCCCGGACATTTACACCGGGGAGCTGTTTTTT | NA | TRBJ2-2 | NA | 14 | TRBV11-3
CASRLSRGQGAYEQYF | TGTGCCAGCAGGCTATCACGGGGACAGGGAGCCTACGAGCAGTACTTC | NA | TRBJ2-7 | TRBD1 | 16 | TRBV28
CASSLGRGTANTGELFF | TGTGCCAGCAGCTTGGGCAGGGGAACTGCGAACACCGGGGAGCTGTTTTTT | NA | TRBJ2-2 | NA | 17 | TRBV7-9
CASTKKIWGGIKLFF | TGTGCCAGCACCAAGAAAATATGGGGTGGTATAAAACTGTTTTTT | NA | TRBJ1-4 | NA | 15 | TRBV28
CASSLDEVGRELFF | TGTGCCAGCAGCTTAGATGAGGTGGGCAGGGAGCTGTTTTTT | NA | TRBJ2-2 | NA | 14 | TRBV7-7
CASSFKREPVGELFF | TGTGCCAGCAGTTTCAAGCGGGAGCCTGTCGGGGAGCTGTTTTTT | NA | TRBJ2-2 | TRBD2 | 15 | TRBV27
CASSLDYQPQHF | TGTGCCAGCAGCTTAGATTATCAGCCCCAGCATTTT | few | TRBJ1-5 | NA | 12 | TRBV7-9
CASGRAGALYEQYF | TGTGCCAGCGGGAGGGCGGGAGCCTTGTACGAGCAGTACTTC | NA | TRBJ2-7 | TRBD2 | 14 | TRBV6-1
CASSEEGGDDGYTF | TGTGCCAGCAGTGAAGAGGGAGGGGACGACGGCTACACCTTC | NA | TRBJ1-2 | NA | 14 | TRBV2
CASSLVGSQPQHF | TGCGCCAGCAGCTTGGTCGGGAGTCAGCCCCAGCATTTT | NA | TRBJ1-5 | NA | 13 | TRBV5-1
CASSSTGLLAKNIQYF | TGTGCCAGCAGTTCGACAGGGCTCCTGGCCAAAAACATTCAGTACTTC | once | TRBJ2-4 | TRBD1 | 16 | TRBV28
CASSSSWGGAETQYF | TGTGCCAGCAGTTCTTCTTGGGGGGGCGCGGAGACCCAGTACTTC | NA | TRBJ2-5 | NA | 15 | TRBV27
CASSLTGGTDTQYF | TGTGCCAGCAGCTTAACCGGCGGAACAGATACGCAGTATTTT | NA | TRBJ2-3 | NA | 14 | TRBV7-2
CASSPIDRTNEKLFF | TGTGCCAGCAGCCCAATCGACAGGACTAATGAAAAACTGTTTTTT | NA | TRBJ1-4 | NA | 15 | TRBV6-1
CASSPGTNTDTQYF | TGTGCCAGCAGCCCCGGGACTAACACAGATACGCAGTATTTT | NA | TRBJ2-3 | TRBD2 | 14 | TRBV2
CASSPYRFGEQFF | TGTGCCAGCAGCCCGTACAGGTTTGGTGAGCAGTTCTTC | NA | TRBJ2-1 | NA | 13 | TRBV14
CASSMDSGLPNEQFF | TGCGCCAGCAGCATGGATTCAGGGCTGCCCAATGAGCAGTTCTTC | NA | TRBJ2-1 | NA | 15 | TRBV5-1
CASRDGGSNNEQFF | TGTGCCAGCAGAGATGGCGGGAGTAACAATGAGCAGTTCTTC | NA | TRBJ2-1 | TRBD2 | 14 | TRBV28
CASSPQRDSRHEQFF | TGTGCCAGCAGCCCCCAGCGCGACTCCCGGCATGAGCAGTTCTTC | NA | TRBJ2-1 | NA | 15 | TRBV7-3
CAWSRPRMTGGYTF | TGTGCCTGGAGCCGACCGCGCATGACTGGGGGCTACACCTTC | NA | TRBJ1-2 | NA | 14 | TRBV30
CASRLEIRQASDDGNTIYF | TGTGCCAGCAGACTCGAAATACGACAGGCTTCTGACGATGGAAACACCATATATTTT | NA | TRBJ1-3 | NA | 19 | TRBV11-1
CAWIREGDEQYF | TGTGCCTGGATTCGGGAGGGCGACGAGCAGTACTTC | NA | TRBJ2-7 | TRBD2 | 12 | TRBV30
CASSEEDQGFYEQYF | TGTGCCAGCAGTGAAGAAGATCAAGGGTTCTACGAGCAGTACTTC | NA | TRBJ2-7 | NA | 15 | TRBV6-1
CASSSTGRPQHF | TGTGCCAGCAGCAGCACTGGTCGGCCCCAGCATTTT | NA | TRBJ1-5 | NA | 12 | TRBV28
CASSPRQGDEQFF | TGTGCCAGCTCACCCCGACAGGGGGATGAGCAGTTCTTC | NA | TRBJ2-1 | TRBD1 | 13 | TRBV18
CASSRGHSVRTDTQYF | TGTGCCAGCAGCCGCGGACACTCCGTCCGCACAGATACGCAGTATTTT | NA | TRBJ2-3 | NA | 16 | TRBV4-2
CASSVAGGGFYEQYF | TGTGCCAGCAGCGTAGCTGGTGGGGGCTTCTACGAGCAGTACTTC | NA | TRBJ2-7 | NA | 15 | TRBV9
CATSRDQARAATEAFF | TGTGCCACCAGCAGAGATCAGGCCAGGGCTGCCACTGAAGCTTTCTTT | few | TRBJ1-1 | NA | 16 | TRBV15
CASSVEPKGYEQYF | TGTGCCAGCAGCGTAGAGCCCAAGGGCTACGAGCAGTACTTC | NA | TRBJ2-7 | NA | 14 | TRBV9
CASILTGGSSTEAFF | TGTGCCAGCATCCTTACCGGAGGATCTAGCACTGAAGCTTTCTTT | NA | TRBJ1-1 | NA | 15 | TRBV2
CASSSSGTDYGYTF | TGTGCCAGCAGCTCCTCCGGGACAGATTATGGCTACACCTTC | NA | TRBJ1-2 | TRBD1 | 14 | TRBV5-4
CASSLWGGSANTEAFF | TGTGCCAGCAGTTTGTGGGGGGGTTCGGCGAACACTGAAGCTTTCTTT | NA | TRBJ1-1 | NA | 16 | TRBV28
CASSLGQGVGYTF | TGTGCCAGCAGCTTAGGACAGGGGGTCGGCTACACCTTC | NA | TRBJ1-2 | TRBD1 | 13 | TRBV11-3
CASGTQALLAKNIQYF | TGTGCCAGCGGCACACAGGCGCTTTTAGCCAAAAACATTCAGTACTTC | NA | TRBJ2-4 | NA | 16 | TRBV13
CASSQGTGGQPQHF | TGCGCCAGCAGCCAAGGGACAGGGGGACAGCCCCAGCATTTT | NA | TRBJ1-5 | TRBD1 | 14 | TRBV4-3